This is a list of T cell receptor beta chains from one sample in a study of liver allograft versus peripheral blood T cells. TCRdb passed the reads through MiXCR, listing each CDR3 protein once. The table has approximately 3,500 distinct CDR3 sequences, about 16% seen once. The source of these receptors is a human patient who had a liver transplant. Some of the T cells may derive from the graft donor. The CDR3 runs from the conserved cysteine through the conserved F or W. A D gene is named only where the DNA matches it firmly. Where a row states a size, it is once, few, many or the class of an expanded clone; other rows omit it.

TRBJ2-7,TRBV30,NA,medium-sized,TGTGCCTGGGTACTCAGGGTGGGTTGCGAGCAGTACTTC,CAWVLRVGCEQYF
TRBJ2-1,TRBV6-5,TRBD2,medium-sized,TGTGCCAGCAGTTACTCGGGGACTAGAGTCTATGAGCAGTTCTTC,CASSYSGTRVYEQFF
TRBJ1-2,TRBV7-9,NA,few,TGTGCCAGCAGCTTTCCCTCCGGGGGCTACACCTTC,CASSFPSGGYTF
TRBJ2-1,TRBV24-1,TRBD1,medium-sized,TGTGCCACCAGTGATTTGGGACAGGGCCTCAATGAGCAGTTCTTC,CATSDLGQGLNEQFF
TRBJ2-7,TRBV29-1,TRBD1,medium-sized,TGCAGCGTTGATGGGACAGGGACCTACGAGCAGTACTTC,CSVDGTGTYEQYF
TRBJ2-6,TRBV5-1,NA,many,TGCGCCAGCGGAGAGGGGGTAGGGGCCAACGTCCTGACTTTC,CASGEGVGANVLTF
TRBJ1-1,TRBV5-1,NA,NA,TGCGCCAGCAGCGACGGACGGCTGTACACTGAAGCTTTCTTT,CASSDGRLYTEAFF
TRBJ1-1,TRBV20-1,NA,few,TGCAGTGCTAGGGACACAGGTAAATGGGCTGAAGCTTTCTTT,CSARDTGKWAEAFF
TRBJ2-7,TRBV18,NA,medium-sized,TGTGCCAGCTCACTTTTAGGGACACAAGAGCAGTACTTC,CASSLLGTQEQYF
TRBJ2-7,TRBV20-1,NA,many,TGCAGTGCTAGAGAGGGACAAGCCTACGAGCAGTACTTC,CSAREGQAYEQYF
TRBJ2-3,TRBV6-1,NA,medium-sized,TGTGCCAGCAGTGGGACCGGGATCTCCACAGATACGCAGTATTTT,CASSGTGISTDTQYF
TRBJ1-2,TRBV3-1,NA,few,TGTGCCAGCAGCACCTATGTGGGTTATGGCTACACCTTC,CASSTYVGYGYTF
TRBJ1-1,TRBV6-5,NA,medium-sized,TGTGCCAGCAGTTATAGGAGAGGGACCACTGAAGCTTTCTTT,CASSYRRGTTEAFF
TRBJ1-3,TRBV29-1,NA,medium-sized,TGCAGCGTTGAAGCCGGACCCTTCTCTGGAAACACCATATATTTT,CSVEAGPFSGNTIYF
TRBJ2-7,TRBV6-5,NA,medium-sized,TGTGCCAGCAGCGACGCCGCAAAGCAGTACTTC,CASSDAAKQYF
TRBJ2-1,TRBV12-3/TRBV12-4,NA,NA,TGTGCCAGCAGTCTGGGGGCCTACAATGAGCAGTTCTTC,CASSLGAYNEQFF
TRBJ2-7,TRBV20-1,NA,NA,TGCAGTGCTAGACACGAGTCGGATAGCGAGCAGTACTTC,CSARHESDSEQYF
TRBJ1-4,TRBV19,NA,medium-sized,TGTGCCAGTAGTAGTCTGGCGGTCCGGGAAAAACTGTTTTTT,CASSSLAVREKLFF
TRBJ2-2,TRBV24-1,NA,medium-sized,TGTGCCACCAGTGATGCAGGGAGACGGGCCGGGGAGCTGTTTTTT,CATSDAGRRAGELFF
TRBJ2-3,TRBV20-1,NA,many,TGCAGTGCTAGATGGGGCGGTGGGAGGAGCGCAGATACGCAGTATTTT,CSARWGGGRSADTQYF
TRBJ2-3,TRBV6-6,NA,few,TGTGCCAGCAGTTACCCGCAGGGCTCAGATACGCAGTATTTT,CASSYPQGSDTQYF